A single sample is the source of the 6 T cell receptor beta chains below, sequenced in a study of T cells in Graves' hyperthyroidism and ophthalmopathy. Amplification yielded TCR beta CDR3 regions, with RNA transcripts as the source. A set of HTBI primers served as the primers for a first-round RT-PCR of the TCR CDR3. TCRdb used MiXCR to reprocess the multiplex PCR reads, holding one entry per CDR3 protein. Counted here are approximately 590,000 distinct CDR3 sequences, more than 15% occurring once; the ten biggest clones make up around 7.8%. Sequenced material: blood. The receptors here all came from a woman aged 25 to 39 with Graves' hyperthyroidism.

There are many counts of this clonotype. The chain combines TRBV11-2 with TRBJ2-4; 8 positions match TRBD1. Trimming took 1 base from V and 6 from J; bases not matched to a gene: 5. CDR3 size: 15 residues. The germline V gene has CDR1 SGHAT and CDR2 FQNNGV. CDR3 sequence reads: CASSLGPGQGNIQYF. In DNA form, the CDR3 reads TGTGCCAGCAGCTTAGGACCCGGACAGGGAAACATTCAGTACTTC. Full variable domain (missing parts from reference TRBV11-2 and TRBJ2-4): EAGVAQSPRYKIIEKRQSVAFWCNPISGHATLYWYQQILGQGPKLLIQFQNNGVVDDSQLPKDRFSAERLKGVDSTLKIQPAKLEDSAVYLCASSLGPGQGNIQYFGAGTRLSVL.

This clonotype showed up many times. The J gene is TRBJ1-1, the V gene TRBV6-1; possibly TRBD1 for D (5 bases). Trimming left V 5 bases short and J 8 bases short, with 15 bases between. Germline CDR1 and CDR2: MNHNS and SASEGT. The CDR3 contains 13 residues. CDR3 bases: TGTGCCAGCAGTAAACAGAGGGGAGGAGAAGCTTTCTTT. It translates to CASSKQRGGEAFF.

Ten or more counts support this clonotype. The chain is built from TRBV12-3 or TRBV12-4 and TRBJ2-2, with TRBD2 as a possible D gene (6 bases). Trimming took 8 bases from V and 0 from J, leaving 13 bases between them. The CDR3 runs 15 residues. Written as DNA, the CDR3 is TGTGCCAGCTTGAAACTAGCCCCGAACACCGGGGAGCTGTTTTTT. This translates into CASLKLAPNTGELFF.

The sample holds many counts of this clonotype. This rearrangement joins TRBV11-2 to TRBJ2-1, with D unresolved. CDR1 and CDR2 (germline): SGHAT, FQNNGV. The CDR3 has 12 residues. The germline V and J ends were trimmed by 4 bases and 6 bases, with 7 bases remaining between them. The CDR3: CASSWSRNEQFF. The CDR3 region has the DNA TGTGCCAGCAGCTGGAGTCGCAATGAGCAGTTCTTC.

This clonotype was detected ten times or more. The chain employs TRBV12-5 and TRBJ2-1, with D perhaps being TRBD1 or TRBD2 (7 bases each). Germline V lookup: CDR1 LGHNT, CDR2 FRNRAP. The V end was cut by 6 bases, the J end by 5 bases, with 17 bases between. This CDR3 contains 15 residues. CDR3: CASGPQGRVNNEQFF. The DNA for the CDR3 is TGTGCTAGTGGACCACAGGGGAGGGTGAACAATGAGCAGTTCTTC.

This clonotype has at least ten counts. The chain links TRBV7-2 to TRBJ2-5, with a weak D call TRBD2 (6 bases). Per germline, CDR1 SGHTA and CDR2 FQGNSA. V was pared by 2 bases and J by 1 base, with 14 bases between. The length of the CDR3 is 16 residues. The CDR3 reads CASSLMSSAIQETQYF. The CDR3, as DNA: TGTGCCAGCAGCTTAATGTCTAGCGCCATCCAAGAGACCCAGTACTTC. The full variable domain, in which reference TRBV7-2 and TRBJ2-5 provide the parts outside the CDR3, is GAGVSQSPSNKVTEKGKDVELRCDPISGHTALYWYRQSLGQGLEFLIYFQGNSAPDKSGLPSDRFSAERTGGSVSTLTIQRTQQEDSAVYLCASSLMSSAIQETQYFGPGTRLLVL.